This T cell receptor beta chain was documented in a study of control samples from healthy donors and cancer patients. This clone was found once. The table came from immunoSEQ multiplex PCR; TCRdb's copy has only in-frame clones and leaves some out. The repertoire holds around 7,800 clones, with under 90% as singletons. Sequencing was carried out using PBMCs. This receptor was identified in a man aged 65 to 85 with lung cancer.

The CDR3 sequence: CAISESSGPPLYEQYF. CDR3 in DNA: TGTGCCATCAGTGAGTCGTCTGGACCCCCCCTTTACGAGCAGTACTTC. The chain carries TRBV10-3 and TRBJ2-7, with D unresolved. The germline CDR1 and CDR2 sequences are ENHRY and SYGVKD. The ends were cut back, 0 bases at V and 4 bases at J, with 16 bases in the middle. The CDR3 contains 16 residues.